The rows below give T cell receptor beta chains drawn from one sample of a study of Ad26.COV2.S vaccination and SARS-CoV-2 variants. Generated by immunoSEQ multiplex PCR, the TCRdb table keeps only in-frame clones and is missing some. The top ten clones hold 3% to 4% of a sample with around 350,000 clones, about 88% of them seen once. The starting material was peripheral blood, obtained in a trial of Ad26.COV2.S vaccine versus placebo. Receptors were obtained from a person aged 18-65 years who received the Ad26.COV2.S COVID-19 vaccine or a placebo. Each CDR3 is given with its conserved first and last residue. D genes are given only for firm matches. Some rows mark clone size as missing; the rest say once, few, many or name a class of expanded clone.

>-|-|TRBV12-5|TRBJ1-3
TGTGCTAGTGGTTTGTTCTTAGGACGGAACTCTGGAAACACCATATATTTT
CASGLFLGRNSGNTIYF
>TRBD1|-|TRBV28|TRBJ1-1
TGTGCCAGCAGTCCACTAAGACAGGGGGCCGTGAACACTGAAGCTTTCTTT
CASSPLRQGAVNTEAFF
>TRBD1|-|TRBV7-2|TRBJ1-1
TGTGCCAGCAGCTTAGTCCCGGACAGGATAACTGAAGCTTTCTTT
CASSLVPDRITEAFF
>-|-|TRBV10-1|TRBJ1-1
TGCGCCAGCAGTCCCACCCGGGGGGAAGCTTTCTTT
CASSPTRGEAFF
>-|once|TRBV18|TRBJ2-7
TGTGCCAGCTCAGGGGGCCCAGGATACGAGCAGTACTTC
CASSGGPGYEQYF
>TRBD2|-|TRBV6-4|TRBJ2-2
TGTGCCAGCAGTAACGAACCGGGACTAGCGGGAGTCAGAACCGGGGAGCTGTTTTTT
CASSNEPGLAGVRTGELFF
>TRBD2|-|TRBV9|TRBJ2-1
TGTGCCAGCAGCGCGAGCGGGACTGACTACAATGAGCAGTTCTTC
CASSASGTDYNEQFF
>-|-|TRBV7-2|TRBJ2-2
TGTGCCAGCACCTACTTCACCGGGGAGCTGTTTTTT
CASTYFTGELFF
>TRBD1|few|TRBV30|TRBJ1-6
TGTGCCTGGAACAGGGGGATGAATTCACCCCTCCACTTT
CAWNRGMNSPLHF
>-|-|TRBV3-1/TRBV3-2|TRBJ2-1
TGTGCCAGCAGCCATGGGAACAATGAGCAGTTCTTC
CASSHGNNEQFF
>-|-|TRBV11-2|TRBJ2-4
TGTGCCAGCAGCTTAGATTTGGCGAACATTCAGTACTTC
CASSLDLANIQYF
>TRBD2|few|TRBV19|TRBJ2-1
TGTGCCAGTAGTACCGGGCGGGGACTAGCGGGAGTGCTTGAGCAGTTCTTC
CASSTGRGLAGVLEQFF
>TRBD1|once|TRBV28|TRBJ2-3
TGTGCCAGCAGCCAGGGGGTTCATACGCAGTATTTT
CASSQGVHTQYF
>TRBD1|-|TRBV19|TRBJ2-7
TGTGCCAGTAGTATTTCAGTACCATCGGGACAGTACTACGAGCAGTACTTC
CASSISVPSGQYYEQYF
>TRBD2|once|TRBV28|TRBJ2-7
TGTGCCAGCAGTCTACTAGCGGGAGTTCGGCACGAGCAGTACTTC
CASSLLAGVRHEQYF
>-|-|TRBV5-4|TRBJ1-5
TGTGCCAGCAGCTTGAAATCTGGCGGACAGCCCCAGCATTTT
CASSLKSGGQPQHF
>-|-|TRBV7-9|TRBJ1-1
TGTGCCAGCAGCTTAGGAGCGGATGAAGCTTTCTTT
CASSLGADEAFF
>TRBD1|-|TRBV6-5|TRBJ1-3
TGTGCCAGCGGCATAACAGGGGCGTCTGGAAACACCATATATTTT
CASGITGASGNTIYF
>-|-|TRBV15|TRBJ2-1
TGTGCCACCAGCAGGCGAGTGGGGAGCTCCTACAATGAGCAGTTCTTC
CATSRRVGSSYNEQFF
>-|-|TRBV18|TRBJ2-3
TGTGCCAGCTCACCAGCGGCGACAGATACGCAGTATTTT
CASSPAATDTQYF
>-|-|TRBV5-4|TRBJ2-3
TGTGCCAGCAGCTTAGACATTAGCACAGATACGCAGTATTTT
CASSLDISTDTQYF
>TRBD1|-|TRBV5-1|TRBJ1-3
TGCGCCAGCAGCTTGGAAGTTGGGACAGGGGGCGCCGGTGGAAACACCATATATTTT
CASSLEVGTGGAGGNTIYF
>TRBD1|-|TRBV7-2|TRBJ2-7
TGTGCCAGCAGCTCAGGGGGACCCTACGAGCAGTACTTC
CASSSGGPYEQYF